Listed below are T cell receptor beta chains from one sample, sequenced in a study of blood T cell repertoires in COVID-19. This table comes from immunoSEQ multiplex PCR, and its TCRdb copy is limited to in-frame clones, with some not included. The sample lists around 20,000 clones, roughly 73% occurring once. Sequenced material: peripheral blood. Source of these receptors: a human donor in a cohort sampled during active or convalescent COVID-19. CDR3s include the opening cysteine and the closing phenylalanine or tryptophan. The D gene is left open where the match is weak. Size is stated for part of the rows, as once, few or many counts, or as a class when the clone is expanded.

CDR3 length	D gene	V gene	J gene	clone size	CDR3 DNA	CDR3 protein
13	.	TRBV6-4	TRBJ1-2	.	TGTGCCAGCAGTGACTCCAGGGGCTATGGCTACACCTTC	CASSDSRGYGYTF
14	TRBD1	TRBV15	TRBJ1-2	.	TGTGCCACCAGCAGAGATGACAGGGGGCTTGGCTACACCTTC	CATSRDDRGLGYTF
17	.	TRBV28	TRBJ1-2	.	TGTGCCAGCAGTTTTACGGCAGCGTCGAAACAAGCCTATGGCTACACCTTC	CASSFTAASKQAYGYTF
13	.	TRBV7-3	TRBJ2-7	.	TGTGCCAGCAGCTTGGGGAGCCCCTTGGAGCAGTACTTC	CASSLGSPLEQYF
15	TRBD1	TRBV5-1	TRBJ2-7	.	TGCGCCAGCAGCTTGGCAGGGACAGGGAACTCCGAGCAGTACTTC	CASSLAGTGNSEQYF
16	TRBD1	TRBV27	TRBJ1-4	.	TGTGCCAGCAGTCCGAAAGGGACAGGGTGGCAGGAAAAACTGTTTTTT	CASSPKGTGWQEKLFF
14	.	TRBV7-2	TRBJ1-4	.	TGTGCCAGCAGCGCCTCGGGGTATAATGAAAAACTGTTTTTT	CASSASGYNEKLFF
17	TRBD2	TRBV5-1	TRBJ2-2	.	TGCGCCAGCAGCTGGACTAGCGGGAGTCCCAACACCGGGGAGCTGTTTTTT	CASSWTSGSPNTGELFF
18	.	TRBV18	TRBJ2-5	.	TGTGCCAGCTCACCACGGGGGACTTCGGGGCTCGTCCAAGAGACCCAGTACTTC	CASSPRGTSGLVQETQYF
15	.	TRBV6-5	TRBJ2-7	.	TGTGCCAGCAGTTATACAGGGAACATCTTTTACGAGCAGTACTTC	CASSYTGNIFYEQYF
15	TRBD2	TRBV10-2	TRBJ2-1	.	TGCGCCAGCTCCTCTGGGAGCGGGAGGGGCAATGAGCAGTTCTTC	CASSSGSGRGNEQFF
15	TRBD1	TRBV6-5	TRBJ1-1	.	TGTGCCAGCAGTTACTTCCAGGGGGCAGGGACTGAAGCTTTCTTT	CASSYFQGAGTEAFF
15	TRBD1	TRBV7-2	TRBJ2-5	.	TGTGCCAGCAGCTTAGTCAGGGGGCTACAGGAGACCCAGTACTTC	CASSLVRGLQETQYF
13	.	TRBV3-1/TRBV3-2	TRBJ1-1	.	TGTGCCAGCAGCCCATCGGGGAAGACTGAAGCTTTCTTT	CASSPSGKTEAFF
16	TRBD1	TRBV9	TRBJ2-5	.	TGTGCCAGCAGCCCTGACAGGGGGCGCTCAGGAGAGACCCAGTACTTC	CASSPDRGRSGETQYF
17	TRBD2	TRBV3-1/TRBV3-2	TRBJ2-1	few	TGTGCCAGCAGCCAAGTCGTTTCTAGCGGGCCTTACAATGAGCAGTTCTTC	CASSQVVSSGPYNEQFF
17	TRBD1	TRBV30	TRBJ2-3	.	TGTGCCTGGAGGCCAACTCCGGGACAGGTTATCACAGATACGCAGTATTTT	CAWRPTPGQVITDTQYF
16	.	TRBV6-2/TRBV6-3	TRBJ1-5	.	TGTGCCAGCAGTCCCGGACAGACGCGGTTTTATCAGCCCCAGCATTTT	CASSPGQTRFYQPQHF
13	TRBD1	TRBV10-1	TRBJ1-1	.	TGCGCCAGCAGTGCGGGACAGGGCCCTCCAGCTTTCTTT	CASSAGQGPPAFF
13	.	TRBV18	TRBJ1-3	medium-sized	TGTGCCAGCTCACCGTTTAATGGAAACACCATATATTTT	CASSPFNGNTIYF
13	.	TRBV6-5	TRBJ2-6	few	TGTGCCAGCAACGGACAGAGGGCCAACGTCCTGACTTTC	CASNGQRANVLTF
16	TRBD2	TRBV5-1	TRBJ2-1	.	TGCGCCAGCAGCTTTGGGACTAGCGGGAGTAGAGATGAGCAGTTCTTC	CASSFGTSGSRDEQFF
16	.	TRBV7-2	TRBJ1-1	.	TGTGCCAGCAGACCTCCGGGGGTGGGTCCCCTAGGAGAAGCTTTCTTT	CASRPPGVGPLGEAFF
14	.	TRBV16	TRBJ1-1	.	TGTGCCAGCAGCCAACCCTTGACAGGTTCCGAAGCTTTCTTT	CASSQPLTGSEAFF
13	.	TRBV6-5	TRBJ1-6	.	TGTGCCAGCAGGACCCCAGGGAATTCACCCCTCCACTTT	CASRTPGNSPLHF
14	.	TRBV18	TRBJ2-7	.	TGTGCCAGCTCACCGGACACTCCCTCCTACGAGCAGTACTTC	CASSPDTPSYEQYF
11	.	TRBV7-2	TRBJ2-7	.	TGTGCCAGCAGCTTAGGAGCCGAGCAGTACTTC	CASSLGAEQYF
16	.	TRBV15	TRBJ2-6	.	TGTGCCACCAGCATTAGACTCGCCTCTGGGGCCAACGTCCTGACTTTC	CATSIRLASGANVLTF
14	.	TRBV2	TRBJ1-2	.	TGTGCCAGCAGTAAAAACCGGGACACCTATGGCTACACCTTC	CASSKNRDTYGYTF
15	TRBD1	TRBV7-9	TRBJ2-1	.	TGTGCCAGCACCAGGGGGCAGGTCCTCTACAATGAGCAGTTCTTC	CASTRGQVLYNEQFF
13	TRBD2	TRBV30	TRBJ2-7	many	TGTGCCTGGAATCGCGGGAGACAGAACGAGCAGTACTTC	CAWNRGRQNEQYF
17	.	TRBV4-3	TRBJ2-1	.	TGCGCCAGCAGCCAAGATCCCGTGAGGGGGAATCACGATGAGCAGTTCTTC	CASSQDPVRGNHDEQFF
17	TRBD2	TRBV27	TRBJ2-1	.	TGTGCCAGCAGTTTAGGTCTAGCGGGTGTTTCCTACAATGAGCAGTTCTTC	CASSLGLAGVSYNEQFF
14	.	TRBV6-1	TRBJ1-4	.	TGTGCCAGCAGTGAAGGAACGGAGGGTGAAAAACTGTTTTTT	CASSEGTEGEKLFF
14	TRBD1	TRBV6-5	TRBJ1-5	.	TGTGCCAGCACCGGGACAGATAGCAATCAGCCCCAGCATTTT	CASTGTDSNQPQHF
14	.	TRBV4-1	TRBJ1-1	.	TGCGCCAGCAGCCAAGAAGGAGAGAACACTGAAGCTTTCTTT	CASSQEGENTEAFF
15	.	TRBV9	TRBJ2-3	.	TGTGCCAGCAGCGTAAGAGGGGGGGCCACAGATACGCAGTATTTT	CASSVRGGATDTQYF
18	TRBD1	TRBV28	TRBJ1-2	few	TGTGCCAGCAGTTTACCACGAGGGACAGGGGGATTAAACTATGGCTACACCTTC	CASSLPRGTGGLNYGYTF
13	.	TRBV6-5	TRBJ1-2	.	TGTGCCAGCAGTTACACCGGGTTCAGTGGCTACACCTTC	CASSYTGFSGYTF
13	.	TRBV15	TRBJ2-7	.	TGTGCCACCAGCACCAGGGAGGGGGTCGAGCAGTACTTC	CATSTREGVEQYF
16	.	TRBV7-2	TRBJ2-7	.	TGTGCCAGCAGCTTAGGTCGGGACTCCGGGGCCTACGAGCAGTACTTC	CASSLGRDSGAYEQYF
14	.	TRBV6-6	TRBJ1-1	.	TGTGCCAGCAGACCGACAGGTATGAACACTGAAGCTTTCTTT	CASRPTGMNTEAFF
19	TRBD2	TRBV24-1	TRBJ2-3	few	TGTGCCACCAGCCAAGGGGGACTAGCGGGAGGAATGGTAAGAGATACGCAGTATTTT	CATSQGGLAGGMVRDTQYF
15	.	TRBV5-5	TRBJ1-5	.	TGTGCCAGCAGCTGGGCGGGGGGCGACAATCAGCCCCAGCATTTT	CASSWAGGDNQPQHF
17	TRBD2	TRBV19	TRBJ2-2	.	TGTGCCAGTAGTATCAGGACTAGCGGGGCAAGAAGCGGGGAGCTGTTTTTT	CASSIRTSGARSGELFF
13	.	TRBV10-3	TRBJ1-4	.	TGTGCCATCAGTTCGTCGGCTAATGAAAAACTGTTTTTT	CAISSSANEKLFF
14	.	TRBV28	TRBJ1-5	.	TGTGCCAGCAGTTTCCCCAATAGCAATCAGCCCCAGCATTTT	CASSFPNSNQPQHF